Listed below are T cell receptor beta chains from one sample, sequenced in a study of a mutant IDH1 vaccine in newly diagnosed glioma. Profiled with immunoSEQ multiplex PCR; TCRdb holds only in-frame clones, not every one. The sample records tens of thousands of clones, 80% to 90% being singletons. This specimen was PBMCs, taken from a glioma patient treated with radiotherapy, temozolomide or both. These receptors originate from a woman aged 45-60 years with glioma. CDR3s include the opening cysteine and the closing phenylalanine or tryptophan. A D gene is named only where the DNA matches it firmly. Expanded clones are given a class, and other clones once, few, many or no size at all.

d_call: TRBD1; v_call: TRBV6-5; j_call: TRBJ1-2; clone_size: NA; cdr3_nt: TGTGCCAGCAGTTCCACAGGGGTGGGTGGCTACACCTTC; cdr3_aa: CASSSTGVGGYTF
d_call: NA; v_call: TRBV7-6; j_call: TRBJ1-5; clone_size: NA; cdr3_nt: TGTGCCAGCAGCCCCCATAGCAATCAGCCCCAGCATTTT; cdr3_aa: CASSPHSNQPQHF
d_call: TRBD2; v_call: TRBV5-1; j_call: TRBJ2-1; clone_size: NA; cdr3_nt: TGCGCCAGCAGCTTGCGAGCGGGGGCCGCGAATGAGCAGTTCTTC; cdr3_aa: CASSLRAGAANEQFF
d_call: TRBD1; v_call: TRBV2; j_call: TRBJ2-7; clone_size: NA; cdr3_nt: TGTGCCAGCACCTCCGGGACAGGGTCGGCCGAGCAGTACTTC; cdr3_aa: CASTSGTGSAEQYF
d_call: NA; v_call: TRBV6-1; j_call: TRBJ1-2; clone_size: NA; cdr3_nt: TGTGCCAGCAGCGAAAGTAGGGTGTCGGGCTACACCTTC; cdr3_aa: CASSESRVSGYTF
d_call: NA; v_call: TRBV18; j_call: TRBJ2-7; clone_size: NA; cdr3_nt: TGTGCCAGCTCACGGCCCGGGACACCAAACTACGAGCAGTACTTC; cdr3_aa: CASSRPGTPNYEQYF
d_call: TRBD2; v_call: TRBV4-2; j_call: TRBJ2-7; clone_size: NA; cdr3_nt: TGTGCCAGCAGCCAAGATTACACTAGCGGAGCCTACGAGCAGTACTTC; cdr3_aa: CASSQDYTSGAYEQYF
d_call: TRBD1; v_call: TRBV19; j_call: TRBJ1-3; clone_size: NA; cdr3_nt: TGTGCCAGTAGTGTGGGACAGGGTCTAAACACCATATATTTT; cdr3_aa: CASSVGQGLNTIYF
d_call: NA; v_call: TRBV4-1; j_call: TRBJ1-1; clone_size: few; cdr3_nt: TGCGCCAGCAGCCAGGGGCGATGGACTGAAGCTTTCTTT; cdr3_aa: CASSQGRWTEAFF
d_call: TRBD1; v_call: TRBV18; j_call: TRBJ1-1; clone_size: NA; cdr3_nt: TGTGCCAGCTCACCGAGACAGGGCACGAACACTGAAGCTTTCTTT; cdr3_aa: CASSPRQGTNTEAFF
d_call: NA; v_call: TRBV7-2; j_call: TRBJ1-1; clone_size: NA; cdr3_nt: TGTGCCAGCAGCCGAATATGGGTCTGGGCGGAGAGGATGAACACTGAAGCTTTCTTT; cdr3_aa: CASSRIWVWAERMNTEAFF
d_call: NA; v_call: TRBV4-1; j_call: TRBJ1-4; clone_size: once; cdr3_nt: TGCGCCAGCAGCTACACCGGGAGTCCTAATGAAAAACTGTTTTTT; cdr3_aa: CASSYTGSPNEKLFF
d_call: TRBD2; v_call: TRBV4-1; j_call: TRBJ2-2; clone_size: few; cdr3_nt: TGCGCCAGCAGCCAAGATCGGGGGGGGGCCGCCGGGGAGCTGTTTTTT; cdr3_aa: CASSQDRGGAAGELFF
d_call: NA; v_call: TRBV19; j_call: TRBJ1-1; clone_size: NA; cdr3_nt: TGTGCCAGTAGCACCACGGGGGGGGCAGCTTTCTTT; cdr3_aa: CASSTTGGAAFF
d_call: NA; v_call: TRBV4-2; j_call: TRBJ1-2; clone_size: NA; cdr3_nt: TGTGCCAGCAGCCAAGATCTAGGCGACAGGATCGGTGGCTACACCTTC; cdr3_aa: CASSQDLGDRIGGYTF
d_call: NA; v_call: TRBV7-8; j_call: TRBJ2-3; clone_size: NA; cdr3_nt: TGTGCCAGCAGCGTACGGAGGGGGGGTAGCACAGATACGCAGTATTTT; cdr3_aa: CASSVRRGGSTDTQYF
d_call: NA; v_call: TRBV5-8; j_call: TRBJ2-7; clone_size: NA; cdr3_nt: TGTGCTGACAGAGCCTACGAGCAGTACTTC; cdr3_aa: CADRAYEQYF
d_call: NA; v_call: TRBV28; j_call: TRBJ1-1; clone_size: NA; cdr3_nt: TGTGCCAGCAGTTTATCCTGGGTATCTGGCACTGAAGCTTTCTTT; cdr3_aa: CASSLSWVSGTEAFF
d_call: NA; v_call: TRBV6-5; j_call: TRBJ1-1; clone_size: few; cdr3_nt: TGTGCCAGCAGTTACTCTACCCACACTGAAGCTTTCTTT; cdr3_aa: CASSYSTHTEAFF
d_call: TRBD2; v_call: TRBV5-4; j_call: TRBJ2-5; clone_size: NA; cdr3_nt: TGTGCCAGCAGCATGGTGGGCGGGGGGGATCAAGAGACCCAGTACTTC; cdr3_aa: CASSMVGGGDQETQYF
d_call: NA; v_call: TRBV7-8; j_call: TRBJ1-2; clone_size: NA; cdr3_nt: TGTGCCAGCAGCTTAGAAGGGGGGCGTAGCTATGGCTACACCTTC; cdr3_aa: CASSLEGGRSYGYTF
d_call: TRBD2; v_call: TRBV6-5; j_call: TRBJ2-5; clone_size: NA; cdr3_nt: TGTGCCAGCAGGCTAGGGAGGGAAGAGACCCAGTACTTC; cdr3_aa: CASRLGREETQYF
d_call: TRBD1; v_call: TRBV9; j_call: TRBJ1-4; clone_size: few; cdr3_nt: TGTGCCAGCAGCCCCTGGACAGGGGGTGAAAAACTGTTTTTT; cdr3_aa: CASSPWTGGEKLFF
d_call: TRBD1; v_call: TRBV2; j_call: TRBJ1-1; clone_size: NA; cdr3_nt: TGTGCCAGCAGTGTTATAACAGGGGGGAACACTGAAGCTTTCTTT; cdr3_aa: CASSVITGGNTEAFF
d_call: NA; v_call: TRBV5-4; j_call: TRBJ1-1; clone_size: NA; cdr3_nt: TGTGCCAGCAGCTCCCCGGGACGGAACACTGAAGCTTTCTTT; cdr3_aa: CASSSPGRNTEAFF
d_call: NA; v_call: TRBV9; j_call: TRBJ1-4; clone_size: NA; cdr3_nt: TGTGCCAGCAGCGGGGCCGGGCGGGGACTGTTTTTT; cdr3_aa: CASSGAGRGLFF
d_call: NA; v_call: TRBV10-2; j_call: TRBJ1-2; clone_size: NA; cdr3_nt: TGCGCCAGCAGTGAAGTAGGTTTTAACTATGGCTACACCTTC; cdr3_aa: CASSEVGFNYGYTF
d_call: NA; v_call: TRBV2; j_call: TRBJ1-5; clone_size: once; cdr3_nt: TGTGCCAGCAGCGGGACGGGGAGAAGCAATCAGCCCCAGCATTTT; cdr3_aa: CASSGTGRSNQPQHF
d_call: TRBD1; v_call: TRBV7-2; j_call: TRBJ1-5; clone_size: NA; cdr3_nt: TGTGCCAGCAGCTGGGGACAGGGGAGCAATCAGCCCCAGCATTTT; cdr3_aa: CASSWGQGSNQPQHF
d_call: TRBD1; v_call: TRBV10-3; j_call: TRBJ2-5; clone_size: NA; cdr3_nt: TGTGCCATCAGTGATCCGGACAGGGGTCAAGAGACCCAGTACTTC; cdr3_aa: CAISDPDRGQETQYF
d_call: NA; v_call: TRBV4-3; j_call: TRBJ1-1; clone_size: NA; cdr3_nt: TGCGCCAGCAGCCAAGCCTACGTAGGCGTGAACACTGAAGCTTTCTTT; cdr3_aa: CASSQAYVGVNTEAFF
d_call: TRBD2; v_call: TRBV29-1; j_call: TRBJ2-1; clone_size: NA; cdr3_nt: TGCAGCGTTGAAGACTCTAGCGGGGGGGGAATCAATGAGCAGTTCTTC; cdr3_aa: CSVEDSSGGGINEQFF
d_call: NA; v_call: TRBV7-9; j_call: TRBJ1-5; clone_size: NA; cdr3_nt: TGTGCCAGCAGCTCCCGGGATTCCAATCAGCCCCAGCATTTT; cdr3_aa: CASSSRDSNQPQHF
d_call: NA; v_call: TRBV28; j_call: TRBJ1-5; clone_size: NA; cdr3_nt: TGTGCCAGCCAGGGGACCAATCAGCCCCAGCATTTT; cdr3_aa: CASQGTNQPQHF
d_call: NA; v_call: TRBV5-1; j_call: TRBJ1-1; clone_size: NA; cdr3_nt: TGCGCCAGCAGCTTGGGACGGTCTGAAGCTTTCTTT; cdr3_aa: CASSLGRSEAFF
d_call: NA; v_call: TRBV7-2; j_call: TRBJ1-1; clone_size: NA; cdr3_nt: TGTGCCAGCAGCCTGATCGTATACGGTGAAGCTTTCTTT; cdr3_aa: CASSLIVYGEAFF
d_call: NA; v_call: TRBV18; j_call: TRBJ1-1; clone_size: NA; cdr3_nt: TGTGCCAGCTCTCCCGACACCGCTTACACTGAAGCTTTCTTT; cdr3_aa: CASSPDTAYTEAFF
d_call: TRBD1; v_call: TRBV5-5; j_call: TRBJ1-1; clone_size: NA; cdr3_nt: TGTGCCAGCAGCTTGAGTGGACAGGGGAACACTGAAGCTTTCTTT; cdr3_aa: CASSLSGQGNTEAFF
d_call: TRBD1; v_call: TRBV5-5; j_call: TRBJ1-2; clone_size: NA; cdr3_nt: TGTGCCAGCAGCTTGCTAACAGGGGGGGGCTATGGCTACACCTTC; cdr3_aa: CASSLLTGGGYGYTF
d_call: NA; v_call: TRBV4-1; j_call: TRBJ1-4; clone_size: NA; cdr3_nt: TGCGCCAGCAGCCCCGGACAGTTTAATGAAAAACTGTTTTTT; cdr3_aa: CASSPGQFNEKLFF
d_call: TRBD1; v_call: TRBV9; j_call: TRBJ2-4; clone_size: few; cdr3_nt: TGTGCCAGCAGCGTTAAAAGGGGAGTCCAGGGGGACATTCAGTACTTC; cdr3_aa: CASSVKRGVQGDIQYF
d_call: NA; v_call: TRBV28; j_call: TRBJ1-6; clone_size: NA; cdr3_nt: TGTGCCAGCAATACGGGCCGTACGAATTCACCCCTCCACTTT; cdr3_aa: CASNTGRTNSPLHF
d_call: TRBD1; v_call: TRBV4-2; j_call: TRBJ2-1; clone_size: few; cdr3_nt: TGTGCCAGCAGCCAGGAACCGCCGGGACAGAGTTATGTATACAATGAGCAGTTCTTC; cdr3_aa: CASSQEPPGQSYVYNEQFF
d_call: TRBD1; v_call: TRBV7-9; j_call: TRBJ1-2; clone_size: NA; cdr3_nt: TGTGCCAGCAGCCCAAGCGGGACAGTCTATGGCTACACCTTC; cdr3_aa: CASSPSGTVYGYTF
d_call: TRBD2; v_call: TRBV6-5; j_call: TRBJ2-1; clone_size: NA; cdr3_nt: TGTGCCAGCCAGCGGGGGGCCAATGAGCAGTTCTTC; cdr3_aa: CASQRGANEQFF
d_call: TRBD1; v_call: TRBV28; j_call: TRBJ1-2; clone_size: NA; cdr3_nt: TGTGCCAGCAGTTCCCTGACAGGGGTTAACTATGGCTACACCTTC; cdr3_aa: CASSSLTGVNYGYTF
d_call: NA; v_call: TRBV7-2; j_call: TRBJ1-4; clone_size: NA; cdr3_nt: TGTGCCAGCAGCTCCCAAGGACGGGGTAATGAAAAACTGTTTTTT; cdr3_aa: CASSSQGRGNEKLFF
d_call: TRBD2; v_call: TRBV2; j_call: TRBJ2-1; clone_size: NA; cdr3_nt: TGTGCCAGCAGTGACCAGCGGGGGGGCGGTGAGCAGTTCTTC; cdr3_aa: CASSDQRGGGEQFF